Listed below are T cell receptor beta chains from one sample, sequenced in a study of blood T cell repertoires in COVID-19. TCRdb keeps only in-frame clones here, not all; method: immunoSEQ multiplex PCR. Altogether about 130,000 clones are present, roughly 83% being singletons, with the ten largest covering around 37%. The sample comprised peripheral blood. These receptors were collected from a man aged 35 to 55 with active or convalescent COVID-19. Both conserved end residues are part of each CDR3. A D gene is named only where the DNA matches it firmly. Only part of the rows carry a size: once, few, many, or a class if the clone is expanded.

D gene: -
clone size: -
V gene: TRBV30
J gene: TRBJ1-3
CDR3 protein: CAGLSSGNTIYF
CDR3 DNA: TGTGCCGGACTTAGCTCTGGAAACACCATATATTTT

D gene: TRBD2
clone size: -
V gene: TRBV24-1
J gene: TRBJ2-3
CDR3 protein: CATSEAGLPSTDTQYF
CDR3 DNA: TGTGCCACCAGTGAAGCGGGGCTTCCAAGCACAGATACGCAGTATTTT

D gene: TRBD1
clone size: -
V gene: TRBV2
J gene: TRBJ2-6
CDR3 protein: CAGGRDRSTSGANVLTF
CDR3 DNA: TGTGCCGGTGGAAGGGACAGGTCCACCTCTGGGGCCAACGTCCTGACTTTC

D gene: TRBD1
clone size: few
V gene: TRBV19
J gene: TRBJ1-2
CDR3 protein: CASSTNRGDYGYTF
CDR3 DNA: TGTGCCAGTAGTACAAACAGGGGGGACTATGGCTACACCTTC

D gene: TRBD1
clone size: -
V gene: TRBV19
J gene: TRBJ1-6
CDR3 protein: CASTAGWQGVSPLHF
CDR3 DNA: TGTGCCAGTACCGCCGGGTGGCAGGGGGTTTCACCCCTCCACTTT

D gene: TRBD2
clone size: -
V gene: TRBV5-1
J gene: TRBJ2-7
CDR3 protein: CASSLAAAGGEQYF
CDR3 DNA: TGCGCCAGCAGCTTGGCGGCAGCGGGAGGCGAGCAGTACTTC

D gene: TRBD1
clone size: -
V gene: TRBV7-2
J gene: TRBJ1-2
CDR3 protein: CASSLDRGQDGYTF
CDR3 DNA: TGTGCCAGCAGCTTGGACAGGGGGCAAGATGGCTACACCTTC

D gene: -
clone size: -
V gene: TRBV10-3
J gene: TRBJ2-7
CDR3 protein: CAIMDRSSYEQYF
CDR3 DNA: TGTGCCATCATGGACAGATCCTCCTACGAGCAGTACTTC

D gene: -
clone size: -
V gene: TRBV24-1
J gene: TRBJ1-2
CDR3 protein: CATSGAFDRPGSYTF
CDR3 DNA: TGTGCCACCAGTGGGGCCTTCGACAGGCCAGGGAGCTACACCTTC

D gene: -
clone size: -
V gene: TRBV4-2
J gene: TRBJ1-1
CDR3 protein: CASSQDQVVRAGTEAFF
CDR3 DNA: TGTGCCAGCAGCCAAGATCAGGTGGTACGGGCGGGGACTGAAGCTTTCTTT

D gene: TRBD1
clone size: once
V gene: TRBV7-2
J gene: TRBJ1-3
CDR3 protein: CASSPDRPSGNTIYF
CDR3 DNA: TGTGCCAGCAGCCCGGACAGGCCATCTGGAAACACCATATATTTT

D gene: -
clone size: -
V gene: TRBV6-2/TRBV6-3
J gene: TRBJ1-1
CDR3 protein: CASSYPGPEAFF
CDR3 DNA: TGTGCCAGCAGTTACCCTGGGCCTGAAGCTTTCTTT

D gene: TRBD2
clone size: -
V gene: TRBV15
J gene: TRBJ2-1
CDR3 protein: CATSRDRASGSMLDNEQFF
CDR3 DNA: TGTGCCACCAGCAGAGATCGGGCTAGCGGGAGTATGCTGGACAATGAGCAGTTCTTC

D gene: TRBD1
clone size: -
V gene: TRBV6-5
J gene: TRBJ2-5
CDR3 protein: CASSYSGTGLETQYF
CDR3 DNA: TGTGCCAGCAGTTACTCCGGGACAGGGTTAGAGACCCAGTACTTC

D gene: TRBD2
clone size: -
V gene: TRBV9
J gene: TRBJ2-5
CDR3 protein: CASSVGSASGGVGYQETQYF
CDR3 DNA: TGTGCCAGCAGCGTAGGATCGGCCAGCGGGGGGGTCGGGTACCAAGAGACCCAGTACTTC

D gene: TRBD1
clone size: -
V gene: TRBV3-1/TRBV3-2
J gene: TRBJ2-2
CDR3 protein: CASSQVDRAGELFF
CDR3 DNA: TGTGCCAGCAGCCAGGTTGACAGGGCCGGGGAGCTGTTTTTT

D gene: TRBD1
clone size: -
V gene: TRBV7-2
J gene: TRBJ2-7
CDR3 protein: CASSPRQGGSYEQYF
CDR3 DNA: TGTGCCAGCAGCCCCAGACAGGGGGGATCCTACGAGCAGTACTTC

D gene: TRBD2
clone size: -
V gene: TRBV4-1
J gene: TRBJ2-1
CDR3 protein: CASSHDGTSRGGEQFF
CDR3 DNA: TGCGCCAGCAGCCATGACGGGACTAGCCGGGGGGGTGAGCAGTTCTTC

D gene: -
clone size: -
V gene: TRBV28
J gene: TRBJ1-3
CDR3 protein: CASSQFGQGNTIYF
CDR3 DNA: TGTGCCAGCAGCCAATTCGGACAGGGAAACACCATATATTTT

D gene: TRBD1
clone size: -
V gene: TRBV4-1
J gene: TRBJ1-3
CDR3 protein: CASSQEGAAGGFSGNTIYF
CDR3 DNA: TGCGCCAGCAGCCAAGAGGGCGCCGCAGGGGGCTTCTCTGGAAACACCATATATTTT

D gene: -
clone size: -
V gene: TRBV7-2
J gene: TRBJ1-2
CDR3 protein: CASSFGFPRDAGGYTF
CDR3 DNA: TGTGCCAGCAGCTTCGGCTTCCCCCGGGACGCGGGAGGCTACACCTTC

D gene: -
clone size: -
V gene: TRBV11-2
J gene: TRBJ2-7
CDR3 protein: CASSSSGADAFYEQYF
CDR3 DNA: TGTGCCAGCAGCTCCAGTGGGGCCGATGCATTCTACGAGCAGTACTTC

D gene: -
clone size: -
V gene: TRBV7-2
J gene: TRBJ1-2
CDR3 protein: CASRSPVAAPQGYTF
CDR3 DNA: TGTGCCAGCAGATCCCCGGTCGCCGCCCCACAGGGCTACACCTTC

D gene: TRBD1
clone size: -
V gene: TRBV19
J gene: TRBJ2-5
CDR3 protein: CASSLGDSLQETQYF
CDR3 DNA: TGTGCCAGTAGTTTAGGGGACAGTCTTCAAGAGACCCAGTACTTC

D gene: TRBD1
clone size: -
V gene: TRBV6-2/TRBV6-3
J gene: TRBJ1-5
CDR3 protein: CASSLQGSQPQHF
CDR3 DNA: TGTGCCAGCAGTTTACAGGGGAGTCAGCCCCAGCATTTT

D gene: -
clone size: -
V gene: TRBV7-9
J gene: TRBJ2-7
CDR3 protein: CASSLVMTPYEQYF
CDR3 DNA: TGTGCCAGCAGCTTAGTCATGACTCCTTACGAGCAGTACTTC

D gene: TRBD1
clone size: few
V gene: TRBV7-2
J gene: TRBJ2-2
CDR3 protein: CASSLAYRGSPRGELFF
CDR3 DNA: TGTGCCAGCAGCCTAGCCTACAGGGGGTCACCCCGCGGGGAGCTGTTTTTT

D gene: -
clone size: -
V gene: TRBV7-2
J gene: TRBJ2-7
CDR3 protein: CASSLGTVEQYF
CDR3 DNA: TGTGCCAGCAGCTTAGGTACTGTGGAGCAGTACTTC

D gene: -
clone size: -
V gene: TRBV27
J gene: TRBJ2-7
CDR3 protein: CASSGGVAPEQYF
CDR3 DNA: TGTGCCAGCAGTGGGGGCGTAGCTCCCGAGCAGTACTTC

D gene: -
clone size: -
V gene: TRBV7-8
J gene: TRBJ1-2
CDR3 protein: CASSQTGDYGYTF
CDR3 DNA: TGTGCCAGCAGCCAGACAGGTGATTATGGCTACACCTTC

D gene: -
clone size: -
V gene: TRBV30
J gene: TRBJ2-1
CDR3 protein: CAWSAQPPYNEQFF
CDR3 DNA: TGTGCCTGGAGTGCACAGCCACCCTACAATGAGCAGTTCTTC